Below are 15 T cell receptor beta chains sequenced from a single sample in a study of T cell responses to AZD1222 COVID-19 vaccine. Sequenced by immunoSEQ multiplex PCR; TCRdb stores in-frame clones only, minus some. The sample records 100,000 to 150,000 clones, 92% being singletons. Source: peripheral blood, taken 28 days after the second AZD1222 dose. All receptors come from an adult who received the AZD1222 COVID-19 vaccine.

The DNA of the CDR3 is TGCGCCAGCAGCTTGGGTGGAAGACTAGCCGACGAGCAGTACTTC. Translating gives CASSLGGRLADEQYF. This chain uses TRBV5-1 with TRBJ2-7; 7 bases are a match to TRBD2. Germline trimming cut 0 bases from V and 5 bases from J; bases unmatched to any gene: 8. This CDR3 is built from 15 residues. Germline-derived CDR1 and CDR2 are SGHRS and YFSETQ.

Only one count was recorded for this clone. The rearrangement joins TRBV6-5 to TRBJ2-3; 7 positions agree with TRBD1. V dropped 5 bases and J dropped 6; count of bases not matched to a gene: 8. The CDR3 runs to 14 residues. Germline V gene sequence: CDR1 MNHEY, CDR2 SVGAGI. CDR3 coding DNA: TGTGCCAGCAGTCCAGGGGGATTTAGGGATACGCAGTATTTT. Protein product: CASSPGGFRDTQYF.

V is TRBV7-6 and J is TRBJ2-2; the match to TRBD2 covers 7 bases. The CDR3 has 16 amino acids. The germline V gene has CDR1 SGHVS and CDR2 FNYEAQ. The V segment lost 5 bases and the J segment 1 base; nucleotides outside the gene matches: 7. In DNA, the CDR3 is TGTGCCAGCAGCATTTCTAGCGGCCGGAACACCGGGGAGCTGTTTTTT. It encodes CASSISSGRNTGELFF. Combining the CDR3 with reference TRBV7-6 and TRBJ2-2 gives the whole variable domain GAGVSQSPRYKVTKRGQDVALRCDPISGHVSLYWYRQALGQGPEFLTYFNYEAQQDKSGLPNDRFSAERPEGSISTLTIQRTEQRDSAMYRCASSISSGRNTGELFFGEGSRLTVL.

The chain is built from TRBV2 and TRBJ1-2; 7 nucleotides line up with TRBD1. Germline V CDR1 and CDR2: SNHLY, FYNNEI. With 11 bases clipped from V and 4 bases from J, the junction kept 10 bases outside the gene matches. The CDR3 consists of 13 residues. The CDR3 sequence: CASREGQSYGYTF. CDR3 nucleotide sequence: TGTGCCTCCAGGGAGGGACAGTCCTATGGCTACACCTTC.

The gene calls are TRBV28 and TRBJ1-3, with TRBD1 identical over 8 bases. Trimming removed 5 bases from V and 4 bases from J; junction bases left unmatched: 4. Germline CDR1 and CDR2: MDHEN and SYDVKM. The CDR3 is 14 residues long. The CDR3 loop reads CASSRQGWGNTIYF. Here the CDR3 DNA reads TGTGCCAGCAGTAGACAGGGGTGGGGAAACACCATATATTTT.

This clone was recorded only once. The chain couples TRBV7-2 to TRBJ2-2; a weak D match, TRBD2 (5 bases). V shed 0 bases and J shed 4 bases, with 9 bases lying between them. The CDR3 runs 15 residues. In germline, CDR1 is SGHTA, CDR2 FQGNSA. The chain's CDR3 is CASSLAASSTGELFF. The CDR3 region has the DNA TGTGCCAGCAGCTTAGCGGCTAGCTCCACCGGGGAGCTGTTTTTT.

Here the CDR3 reads CASSQETSSYEQYF. CDR3 nucleotides: TGCGCCAGCAGCCAAGAAACTAGCTCGTACGAGCAGTACTTC. The V call is TRBV4-3, the J call TRBJ2-7; tentative D call: TRBD2 (6 bases). V lost 0 bases, J lost 4 bases, and 10 bases lay in between. This CDR3 is 14 amino acids long. CDR1 and CDR2 (germline): LGHNA, YSLEER.

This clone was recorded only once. CDR3 coding DNA: TGTGCCAGCACCACCTCCACTAGCGGATTCTACGAGCAGTACTTC. Translated: CASTTSTSGFYEQYF. The rearrangement links TRBV5-4 to TRBJ2-7; TRBD2 aligns across 8 bases. This CDR3 has 15 residues. V shed 6 bases, J shed 3 bases, and the junction held 11 bases outside the gene matches. CDR1 is SGHNT and CDR2 is YYREEE in the germline V gene (reference sequence).

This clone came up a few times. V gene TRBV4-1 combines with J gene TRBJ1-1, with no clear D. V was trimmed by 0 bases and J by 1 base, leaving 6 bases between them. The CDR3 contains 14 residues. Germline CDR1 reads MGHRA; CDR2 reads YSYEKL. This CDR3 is CASSQDRGNTEAFF. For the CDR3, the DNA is TGCGCCAGCAGCCAAGACCGAGGGAACACTGAAGCTTTCTTT.

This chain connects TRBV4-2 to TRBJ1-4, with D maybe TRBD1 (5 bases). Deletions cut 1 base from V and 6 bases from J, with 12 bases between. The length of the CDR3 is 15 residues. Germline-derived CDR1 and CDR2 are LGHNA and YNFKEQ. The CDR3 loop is CASSQVGQGDEKLFF. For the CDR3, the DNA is TGTGCCAGCAGCCAAGTCGGCCAGGGCGATGAAAAACTGTTTTTT.

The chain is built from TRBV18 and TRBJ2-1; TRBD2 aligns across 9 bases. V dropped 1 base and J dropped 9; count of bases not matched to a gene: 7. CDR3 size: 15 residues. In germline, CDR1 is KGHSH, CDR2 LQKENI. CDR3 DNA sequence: TGTGCCAGCTCACCACGGGTTAGCGGGAGTACTGAGCAGTTCTTC. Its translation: CASSPRVSGSTEQFF.

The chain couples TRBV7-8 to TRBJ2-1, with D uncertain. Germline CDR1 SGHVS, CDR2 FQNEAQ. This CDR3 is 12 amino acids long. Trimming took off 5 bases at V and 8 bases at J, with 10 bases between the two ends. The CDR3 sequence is CASSHRWDEQFF. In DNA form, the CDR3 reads TGTGCCAGCAGCCACCGTTGGGATGAGCAGTTCTTC.

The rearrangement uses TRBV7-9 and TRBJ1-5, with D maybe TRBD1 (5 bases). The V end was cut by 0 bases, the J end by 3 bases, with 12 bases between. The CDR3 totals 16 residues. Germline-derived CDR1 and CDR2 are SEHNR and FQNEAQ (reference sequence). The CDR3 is CASSLAGTIVNQPQHF. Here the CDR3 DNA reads TGTGCCAGCAGCTTAGCAGGGACGATAGTCAATCAGCCCCAGCATTTT.

The CDR3: CASKAEGNTIYF. DNA of the CDR3: TGTGCCAGCAAGGCAGAGGGAAACACCATATATTTT. J is TRBJ1-3 and V is TRBV2, with D uncertain. The CDR3 sequence is 12 residues long. V lost 7 bases to trimming and J lost 4 bases, with 8 bases between them. The germline V gene has CDR1 SNHLY and CDR2 FYNNEI.

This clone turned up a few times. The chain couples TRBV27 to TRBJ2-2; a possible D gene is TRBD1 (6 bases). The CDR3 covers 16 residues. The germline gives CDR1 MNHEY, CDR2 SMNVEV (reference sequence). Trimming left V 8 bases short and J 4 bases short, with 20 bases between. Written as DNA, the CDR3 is TGTGCCAGCCGCATTAGGTCAGGGGCGAGCACCGGGGAGCTGTTTTTT. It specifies CASRIRSGASTGELFF.